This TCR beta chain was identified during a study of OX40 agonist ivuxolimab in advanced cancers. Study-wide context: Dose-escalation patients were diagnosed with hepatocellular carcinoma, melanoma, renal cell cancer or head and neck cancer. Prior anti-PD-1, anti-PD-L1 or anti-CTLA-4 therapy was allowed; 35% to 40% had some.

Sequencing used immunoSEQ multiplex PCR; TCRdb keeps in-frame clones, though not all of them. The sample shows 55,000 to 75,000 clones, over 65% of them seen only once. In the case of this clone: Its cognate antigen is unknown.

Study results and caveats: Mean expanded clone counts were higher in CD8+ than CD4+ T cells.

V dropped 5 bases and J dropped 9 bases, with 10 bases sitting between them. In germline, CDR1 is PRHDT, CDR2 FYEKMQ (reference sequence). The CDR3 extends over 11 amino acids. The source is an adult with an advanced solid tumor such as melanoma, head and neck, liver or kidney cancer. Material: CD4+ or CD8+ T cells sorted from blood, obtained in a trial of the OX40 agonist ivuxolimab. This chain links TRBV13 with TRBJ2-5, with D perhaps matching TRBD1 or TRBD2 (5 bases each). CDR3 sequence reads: CASSRGEPQYF. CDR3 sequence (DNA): TGTGCCAGCAGCCGAGGGGAGCCCCAGTACTTC.